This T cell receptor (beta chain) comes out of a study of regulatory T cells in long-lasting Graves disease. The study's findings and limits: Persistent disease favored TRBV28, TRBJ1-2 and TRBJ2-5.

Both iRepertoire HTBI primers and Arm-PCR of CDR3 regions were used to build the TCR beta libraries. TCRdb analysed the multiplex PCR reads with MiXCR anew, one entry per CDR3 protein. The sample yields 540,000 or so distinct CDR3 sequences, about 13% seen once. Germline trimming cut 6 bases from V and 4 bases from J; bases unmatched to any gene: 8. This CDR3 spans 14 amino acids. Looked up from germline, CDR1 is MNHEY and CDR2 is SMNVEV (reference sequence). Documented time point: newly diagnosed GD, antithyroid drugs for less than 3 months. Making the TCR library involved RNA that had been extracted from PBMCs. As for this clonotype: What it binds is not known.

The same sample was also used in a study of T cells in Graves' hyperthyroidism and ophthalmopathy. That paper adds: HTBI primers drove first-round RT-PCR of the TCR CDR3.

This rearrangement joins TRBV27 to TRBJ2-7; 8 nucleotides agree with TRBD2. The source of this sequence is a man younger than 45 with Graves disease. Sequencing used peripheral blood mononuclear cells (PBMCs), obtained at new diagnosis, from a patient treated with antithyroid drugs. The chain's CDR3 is CASRAGTRGYEQYF. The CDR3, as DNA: TGTGCCAGCAGAGCCGGGACTAGGGGGTACGAGCAGTACTTC.